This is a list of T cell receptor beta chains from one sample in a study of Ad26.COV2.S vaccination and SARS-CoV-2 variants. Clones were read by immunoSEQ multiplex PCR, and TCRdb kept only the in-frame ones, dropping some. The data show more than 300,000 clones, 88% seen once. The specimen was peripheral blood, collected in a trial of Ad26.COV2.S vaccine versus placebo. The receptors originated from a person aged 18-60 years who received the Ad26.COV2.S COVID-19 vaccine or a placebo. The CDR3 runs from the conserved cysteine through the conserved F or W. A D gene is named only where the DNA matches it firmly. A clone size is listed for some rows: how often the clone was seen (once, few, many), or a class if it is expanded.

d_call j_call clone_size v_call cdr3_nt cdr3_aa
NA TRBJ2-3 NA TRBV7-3 TGTGCCAGCAGGGGTGATATCACAGATACGCAGTATTTT CASRGDITDTQYF
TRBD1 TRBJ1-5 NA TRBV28 TGTGCCAGCAGTTTAAGGCCGGGACAGGGTAGCAATCAGCCCCAGCATTTT CASSLRPGQGSNQPQHF
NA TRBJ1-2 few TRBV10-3 TGTGCCATCAGTTACTCGGGGGTGGACTATGGCTACACCTTC CAISYSGVDYGYTF
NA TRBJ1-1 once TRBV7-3 TGTGCCAGCAGCTTCACGGTCATGAACACTGAAGCTTTCTTT CASSFTVMNTEAFF
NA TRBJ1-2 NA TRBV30 TGTGCCTGGAGAATATCTACTACGGGCTACACCTTC CAWRISTTGYTF
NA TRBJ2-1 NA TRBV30 TGTGCCTGGAGTGTGGGGGGCTCCTACAATGAGCAGTTCTTC CAWSVGGSYNEQFF
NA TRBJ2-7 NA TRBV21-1 TGTGCCAGCAGCAAGGGCCCGGGACAGGGAGGCTCCTACGAGCAGTACTTC CASSKGPGQGGSYEQYF
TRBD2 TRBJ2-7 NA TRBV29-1 TGCAGCGTTGAGTCTAGCGGGAGTCTCAACGAGCAGTACTTC CSVESSGSLNEQYF
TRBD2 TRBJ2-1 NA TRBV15 TGTGCCACCAGCCGTGTCCGGGGGGGAGGTCGTCGCAATGAGCAGTTCTTC CATSRVRGGGRRNEQFF
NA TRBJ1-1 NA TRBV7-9 TGTGCCAGCATATTAATCAGGGACACTGAAGCTTTCTTT CASILIRDTEAFF
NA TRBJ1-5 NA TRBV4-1 TGCGCCAGCAGCCAAGATCCCCGGGCAGGGAAGGGCAATCAGCCCCAGCATTTT CASSQDPRAGKGNQPQHF
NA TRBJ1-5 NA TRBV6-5 TGTGCCAGCAGTTCCGCCCTGGGGAATCAGCCCCAGCATTTT CASSSALGNQPQHF
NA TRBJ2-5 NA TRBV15 TGTGCCACCAGCAGAGAAAAGCGGCCCGGAGGGACCCAGTACTTC CATSREKRPGGTQYF
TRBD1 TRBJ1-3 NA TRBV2 TGTGCCAGCAGGACCCCCCGACAGGGAACCCGAAACACCATATATTTT CASRTPRQGTRNTIYF
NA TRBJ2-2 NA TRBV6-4 TGTGCCAGCAGTGAAGAACTAGCCCTACGAACCGGGGAGCTGTTTTTT CASSEELALRTGELFF
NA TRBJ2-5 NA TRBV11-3 TGTGCCAGCAGCTTAGATTCTGTTAGCGGAGAGACCCAGTACTTC CASSLDSVSGETQYF
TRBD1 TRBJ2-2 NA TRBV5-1 TGCGCCAGCAGCTTGGATGGACAGGGACCCGGGGAGCTGTTTTTT CASSLDGQGPGELFF
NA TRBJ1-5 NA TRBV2 TGTGCCAGCAGTTTGAAGCTGCAGCAGCCCCAGCATTTT CASSLKLQQPQHF
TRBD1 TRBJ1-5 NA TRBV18 TGTGCCAGCTCAGCCCAGGGGGTTGGCAATCAGCCCCAGCATTTT CASSAQGVGNQPQHF
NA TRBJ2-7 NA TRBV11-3 TGTGCCAGCAGCTTAGGGAGGTCGGATTCCTACGAGCAGTACTTC CASSLGRSDSYEQYF
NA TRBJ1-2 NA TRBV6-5 TGTGCCAGCAGTCCCGGGACATATAACTATGGCTACACCTTC CASSPGTYNYGYTF
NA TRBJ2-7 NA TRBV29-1 TGCAGCGTTGAAGCCGGAGAGGGGGGTATCACCGACGAGCAGTACTTC CSVEAGEGGITDEQYF
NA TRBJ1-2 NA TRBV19 TGTGCCAGTAGTATTTATGCCAGGGGTAACTATGGCTACACCTTC CASSIYARGNYGYTF
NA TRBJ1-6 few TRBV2 TGTGCCAGCGCCCCTTCCAGCTCCTATAATTCACCCCTCCACTTT CASAPSSSYNSPLHF
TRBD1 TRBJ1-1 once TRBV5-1 TGCGCCAGCAGCTTCGGACAGGAGGGCACTGAAGCTTTCTTT CASSFGQEGTEAFF
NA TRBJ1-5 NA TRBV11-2 TGTGCCAGCAGCTTAGGGGGAGTCCAGCCCCAGCATTTT CASSLGGVQPQHF
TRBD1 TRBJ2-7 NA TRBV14 TGTGCCAGCAGCTATACCGGGACAGGGCCAATATTTGGCGAGCAGTACTTC CASSYTGTGPIFGEQYF
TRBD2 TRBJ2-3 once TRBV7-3 TGTGCCAGCAGCTTAAGACTAGCGGTTCCTGCAGATACGCAGTATTTT CASSLRLAVPADTQYF
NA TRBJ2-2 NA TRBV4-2 TGTGCCAGCAGCCAAGATCACAGGGTGGCCGGGGAGCTGTTTTTT CASSQDHRVAGELFF
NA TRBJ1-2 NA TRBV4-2 TGTGCCAGCAGCACCGCCGGGACGGGGGGCGGCTACACCTTC CASSTAGTGGGYTF
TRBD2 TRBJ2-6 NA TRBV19 TGTGCCAGTACGCGAGGGACTAGCGGTTCGTCTGGGGCCAACGTCCTGACTTTC CASTRGTSGSSGANVLTF
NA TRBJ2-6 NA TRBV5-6 TGTGCCAGCAGCGAACTAGGACGGTCCTCTGGGGCCAACGTCCTGACTTTC CASSELGRSSGANVLTF
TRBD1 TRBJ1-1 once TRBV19 TGTGCCCTCGAATTGGGGACAGCGAACACTGAAGCTTTCTTT CALELGTANTEAFF
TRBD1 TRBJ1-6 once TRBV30 TGTGCCTGGAGTGTCGGGACAGGTTCACCCCTCCACTTT CAWSVGTGSPLHF
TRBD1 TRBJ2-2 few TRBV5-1 TGCGCCAGCAGCTTGGCGGGACAGGGGAACACCGGGGAGCTGTTTTTT CASSLAGQGNTGELFF
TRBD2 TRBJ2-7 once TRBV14 TGTGCCAGCAGCCCTAGCGGGAGGGCCAGCAACGAGCAGTACTTC CASSPSGRASNEQYF
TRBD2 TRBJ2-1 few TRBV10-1 TGCGCCAGCAAAGGCGGGAGGTCCTACAATGAGCAGTTCTTC CASKGGRSYNEQFF
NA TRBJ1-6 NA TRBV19 TGTGCCAGTAGTAATACCGGGTCAGGGGAGTCTAATTCACCCCTCCACTTT CASSNTGSGESNSPLHF
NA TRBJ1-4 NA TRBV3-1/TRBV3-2 TGTGCCAGCAGCCAGATGGAGTCCTTACTGTTTTTT CASSQMESLLFF
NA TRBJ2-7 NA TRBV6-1 TGTGCCAGCAGTGAAGGCTGGGGCGCCTTTCCGATTGAGCAGTACTTC CASSEGWGAFPIEQYF
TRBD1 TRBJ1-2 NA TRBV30 TGTGCCTGGAGGAACCCGGGACAGGGGTCTGGCTACACCTTC CAWRNPGQGSGYTF
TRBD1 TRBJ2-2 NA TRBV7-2 TGTGCCAGCAGCTCCAGGGGGCCGAACACCGGGGAGCTGTTTTTT CASSSRGPNTGELFF
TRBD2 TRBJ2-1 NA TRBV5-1 TGCGCCAGCAGCATGGGACTAGCGGGCCCAATCTCCTACAATGAGCAGTTCTTC CASSMGLAGPISYNEQFF
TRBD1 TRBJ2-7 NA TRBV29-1 TGCAGCGTTGCCCAGGGACAGGGAGCCTACGAGCAGTACTTC CSVAQGQGAYEQYF
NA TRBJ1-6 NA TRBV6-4 TGTGCCAGCAGTGACTCGGGGGGCGTTGGCTCACCCCTCCACTTT CASSDSGGVGSPLHF
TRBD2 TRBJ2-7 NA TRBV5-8 TGTGCCAGCAGCCTAGAAGGGGACTACTCGGGACAGTACTTC CASSLEGDYSGQYF
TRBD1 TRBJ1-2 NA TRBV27 TGTGCCAGCAGTTCCGGACAGGGAAGGAATAACTATGGCTACACCTTC CASSSGQGRNNYGYTF
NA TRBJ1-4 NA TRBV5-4 TGTGCCAGCAGCTTGTCCCCCCGGGTATCTAATGAAAAACTGTTTTTT CASSLSPRVSNEKLFF
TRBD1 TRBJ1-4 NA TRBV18 TGTGCCAGCTCACGAGGGCCCGGGACAGATAATGAAAAACTGTTTTTT CASSRGPGTDNEKLFF
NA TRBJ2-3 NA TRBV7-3 TGTGCCAGCAGCTCTACAGATACGCAGTATTTT CASSSTDTQYF